This record covers a single T cell receptor (beta chain). It lacks a known antigen. No quality values exist for individual bases; no much larger clone is one base distant. This record belongs to a study of cytomegalovirus exposure and HLA in healthy donors (dated by TCRdb to about 2017). Concerning the study at large: An earlier analysis of fewer than 750 of the donors reported around 280 Gb of sequence data and 117 million unique TCR beta sequences obtained from some 200 million T cells. Donor age, sex, ethnicity and CMV serostatus were collected together with the repertoire data. In addition to the first cohort of approximately 670 subjects, a separate validation cohort of 130 or so different subjects was used. The number of typed donors differed by locus: roughly 629-640 for A, B, C, DRB1 and DQB1; some 500 for DQA1; around 580 for DPA1; and 450 to 480 for DPB1. To predict cytomegalovirus infection status, the study combined high-throughput TCR immunosequencing, statistical association of individual TCRs with disease status, and machine learning. Roughly 300 gigabases of sequencing data and tens of millions of unique TCR sequences were included in an early release covering around 600 HLA-typed donors. Four or five DR-DQ haplotypes were handled as single units for association and clustering because linkage in the cohort was strong. Genome-wide SNP genotypes for about three fifths of the roughly 670 donors were used in a later genetic analysis, which treated that subset as a discovery cohort. To study patterns of TCR occurrence, a later analysis re-analyzed previously published TCR beta repertoires from around 670 donors and added high-resolution HLA genotyping. Rather than drawing on any new phenotypic data, the later analysis identified candidate immune exposures from TCR beta sequences and the way those sequences occurred across donors. The genetic ancestry cluster associated with self-reported Caucasian donors included around four fifths of the 398 genotyped donors. Every repertoire in the discovery cohort had been generated on one and the same sequencing platform. Among about 400 genotyped donors of the cohort, an average of approximately 220,000 unique TCR beta nucleotide sequences was sequenced per donor, of which roughly 17% were non-productive. The aim of the study was to test whether cataloging public T cell receptors could identify signatures of past pathogen exposure. Both class I and class II loci were covered by HLA typing, at four-digit resolution. The study profiled the T cell repertoires of approximately 700 subjects by immunosequencing and related them to cytomegalovirus serostatus. To decide whether each TCR beta V gene segment behaved as functional or pseudogenic, an earlier analysis of approximately 620 of the donors relied on high-throughput TCR beta sequencing.

Inclusive of the bounding cysteine and phenylalanine, the CDR3 is 13 residues long. The kept DNA is CDR3 alone, 39 bases in frame from the first base. Trimming costs V 5 bases and J 1 base, and their ends lie 8 bases apart. The germline V gene (reference sequence) provides CDR1 MNHEY and CDR2 SMNVEV. The cohort was made up of 666 healthy bone marrow donors. All cohort members were sampled while nominally healthy, although unrecorded immune exposures were likely present. The donor was CMV seronegative and belonged to the group of approximately 320 seronegative cohort members. Every donor gave a peripheral blood sample, and the peripheral blood mononuclear cells from that sample were used for TCR beta sequencing. The Qiagen DNeasy Blood Extraction Kit was used to extract genomic DNA from the blood cell samples. The library relied on the immunoSEQ multiplex PCR assay. The multiplex PCR relied on a mix of 60 forward primers for TCR Vbeta segments and 13 reverse primers for TCR Jbeta segments. Amplification of the CDR3 region of rearranged TCR beta genes was performed with a multiplex PCR assay on genomic DNA. The amplified TCR beta libraries were sequenced on the Illumina HiSeq System as 87-base-pair reads. The paper's data handling went like this. A later analysis counted approximately 74 million unique TCR beta chains across the approximately 700 repertoires, and 9 million to 14 million of these chains were shared by at least two donors. A nearest-neighbor algorithm error-corrected the raw reads and collapsed the reads into unique sequences, merging closely related sequences to remove PCR and sequencing errors. CDR3 sequences were aligned to IMGT reference sequences to assign V, D and J gene segments. For a sequence to be retained, at least a six-nucleotide match to both a V gene segment and a J gene segment was required. A rearrangement counted as productive if the CDR3 had no stop codons and remained in frame with V and J, and every other rearrangement counted as non-productive. CDR3 was defined by IMGT convention, running from the second conserved V-encoded cysteine to the conserved J-encoded phenylalanine. The earlier analysis of more than 450 of the donors excluded sequences that lacked an unambiguous match to a single V gene segment. In an earlier analysis of some 590 of the donors, V segments were called functional above 56.7% productive rearrangements and were called segregating when the between-donor standard deviation exceeded 5%. A statistical classification framework was developed to diagnose cytomegalovirus status using the catalog of TCR beta chain sequences. A later analysis assigned V and J genes by comparing TCR nucleotide sequences with IMGT/GENE-DB human TR gene sequences. A later analysis assigned CDR3 sequences and most-parsimonious VDJ recombination scenarios with the TCRdist pipeline. A later analysis defined each TCR beta chain by its CDR3 amino acid sequence plus V-gene family, and excluded reads lacking a unique V-gene family. As a way to deal with suspected cross-contamination and a sequencing artifact, a later analysis dropped hundreds of nucleotide sequences that were highly shared and had low generation probability. A later analysis calculated a clonal expansion index for each public chain from normalized within-repertoire ranks of inferred template counts. In a later analysis, generation probabilities were computed with a VDJ recombination model fitted to out-of-frame rearrangements, and the resulting probabilities were checked against IGoR. Hypergeometric tests were used in a later analysis to score TCR-TCR, TCR-HLA and TCR-CMV co-occurrence, with a repertoire-size bias correction applied to the TCR pairs. False discovery rates were estimated in a later analysis by permuting HLA or CMV assignments 20 times. In a later analysis, co-occurring TCRs were grouped with DBSCAN, and TCRdist sequence similarity was added when clustering was performed within HLA-allele-positive subsets. Repertoires with fewer than 30,000 or more than 120,000 public chains were left out of co-occurrence clustering, as were about 5 repertoires with anomalous nucleotide sharing. As stored in TCRdb, this immuneACCESS dataset retains in-frame rearrangements with V and J assigned. A fraction of the clones does not appear; measured against another copy, unresolved V genes explain less than half of the discrepancy, and the remainder lacks a known reason. For V, J and clone size, that table is used; D and trimming come from the DNA. The sample table holds approximately 210,000 clones, of which approximately 80% were seen once. The ten biggest clones cover about 1% of the sample.

Broad study findings and their caveats: A later genetic analysis reported fewer N-insertions in productive TCRs among donors in an Asian-associated ancestry cluster than the 666-donor mean. According to a later analysis, most CMV-associated TCR beta chains appeared to be HLA-restricted, and the HLA associations seemed to be driven largely by CMV exposure. Strong co-occurrence of HLA alleles, especially DR and DQ, made assigning TCR associations to individual alleles difficult. In a later analysis, HLA-associated TCR beta chains were found to be more clonally expanded and to have lower generation probabilities than equally common non-associated chains. At a false discovery rate of 0.05, a later analysis linked some 17,000 TCR beta sequences to specific HLA alleles. Sequencing depth was assumed to be roughly uniform across donors in the presence/absence analyses, though that assumption may not hold. Because some donors lacked HLA typing at each locus, the association tests relied only on the typed subset. The sequencing pipeline was judged likely to have produced a cluster of highly shared sequence variants as a technical artifact. In a later analysis, several top co-occurrence clusters were reported to appear linked to parvovirus B19, influenza, CMV and Epstein-Barr virus. An association between a missense DCLRE1C variant and V-gene and J-gene trimming of TCR beta chains was found in a later genetic analysis and replicated in an independent cohort. A further reported finding was that TCR beta sequences accurately predicted the HLA-A and HLA-B alleles for most subjects in the first cohort. The only immune exposure information available for the cohort was CMV serostatus. Because the 87-base-pair reads could not distinguish some IMGT-functional V segments, including TRBV6-2 and TRBV6-3, those segments were excluded. The earlier analysis of approximately 540 of the donors excluded 15 to 20 rarely observed V segments, including chromosome 9 orphons, because counts were too low. In vitro tests confirmed that a few of the cytomegalovirus-associated TCR beta chains recognize cytomegalovirus antigens. Only TCR beta chains were sequenced in this cohort, and the absence of alpha or paired-chain data limited detectable features. In a later analysis, TCR association rates were found to vary across HLA loci, with the most associated TCRs seen for DRB1 alleles and the fewest for HLA-C alleles. Across donors, most TCR sequences were observed very rarely, whereas some public TCRs were present in many individuals. Linkage disequilibrium might explain the correlated functional status among segregating V segments, but an unknown experimental factor could not be excluded. The authors suggested that the approach could potentially be generalized to other disease states and immunological phenotypes. The classifier was reported to diagnose cytomegalovirus status with high specificity and sensitivity in both the original and validation cohorts. In an earlier analysis of 500 to 650 of the donors, most TCR beta V segments appeared in productive rearrangements about 87% or about 30% of the time, broadly matching IMGT annotations. In the study, some 160 TCR beta chains were listed as associated with cytomegalovirus.

The source is a woman in her 40s in good health and CMV-seronegative. This receptor chain uses TRBV27 and TRBJ2-5, with an unclear D gene assignment. Specimen: PBMCs. The base sequence is TGTGCCAGCAGTCCGCTCAGCCAAGAGACCCAGTACTTC. The resulting protein is CASSPLSQETQYF.